This is a list of T cell receptor beta chains from one sample in a study of brain T cells in children with intractable seizures. The data were produced by immunoSEQ multiplex PCR, yet TCRdb's version contains in-frame clones alone and is incomplete. The sample consists of 300,000 to 400,000 clones, more than 85% of them appearing once. Sample: peripheral blood, taken approximately 5 months after surgery. Receptors were obtained from a boy younger than two with tuberous sclerosis and intractable seizures. Both conserved end residues are part of each CDR3. The order of the fields is D gene, V gene, clone size, J gene, CDR3 DNA, CDR3 protein. D genes are given only for firm matches. Rows may omit the clone size; those that give it use once, few, many or a size class.

>.|TRBV7-9|few|TRBJ2-7
TGTGCCAGCAGCTTAAGTGGTAGACGGCGGTCCTACGAGCAGTACTTC
CASSLSGRRRSYEQYF
>.|TRBV14|.|TRBJ1-1
TGTGCCAGCAGCCTCTGGGCAGGGAGGGCTGAAGCTTTCTTT
CASSLWAGRAEAFF
>.|TRBV6-1|.|TRBJ1-6
TGTGCCAGCAGTGAGGGATATTCACCCCTCCACTTT
CASSEGYSPLHF
>TRBD1|TRBV6-1|.|TRBJ1-1
TGTGCCAGCAGTGAGGCAGCGGGACAGGGGAGCACTGAAGCTTTCTTT
CASSEAAGQGSTEAFF
>.|TRBV15|.|TRBJ1-1
TGTGCCACCAGCAGAGCGGTAGGGCGGGCTGAAGCTTTCTTT
CATSRAVGRAEAFF
>.|TRBV11-2|.|TRBJ1-4
TGTGCCAGCAGCTTAGGCATTGCAACTAATGAAAAACTGTTTTTT
CASSLGIATNEKLFF
>.|TRBV5-6|.|TRBJ1-1
TGTGCCAGCAGCTTGGGTTCCGGGGAGGACACTGAAGCTTTCTTT
CASSLGSGEDTEAFF
>.|TRBV9|.|TRBJ2-3
TGTGCCAGCAATGCGGACTCGGATACGCAGTATTTT
CASNADSDTQYF
>.|TRBV6-1|once|TRBJ2-2
TGTGCCAGCAGTGAAGTCAGTGTGACCGGGGAGCTGTTTTTT
CASSEVSVTGELFF
>TRBD2|TRBV7-9|.|TRBJ2-2
TGTGCCAGCAGAGAGCTAGCGGGAGGGTTGAACACCGGGGAGCTGTTTTTT
CASRELAGGLNTGELFF
>TRBD2|TRBV7-3|.|TRBJ2-3
TGTGCCAGCAGCCCAGCGGCTAGCGGGAGTGGGGGCACAGATACGCAGTATTTT
CASSPAASGSGGTDTQYF
>.|TRBV21-1|.|TRBJ1-2
TGTGCCAGCAGCCCGCGGGGTGGTCAAGGTCACTATGGCTACACCTTC
CASSPRGGQGHYGYTF
>TRBD1|TRBV5-5|once|TRBJ2-5
TGTGCCAGCAGCTTGTGGGACAGACAAGAGACCCAGTACTTC
CASSLWDRQETQYF
>TRBD2|TRBV30|once|TRBJ2-1
TGTGCCTGGAGGGGACTAGTGAAATACAATGAGCAGTTCTTC
CAWRGLVKYNEQFF
>.|TRBV5-1|.|TRBJ2-1
TGCGCCAGCAGAATCGAAGGGCCCTACAATGAGCAGTTCTTC
CASRIEGPYNEQFF
>.|TRBV6-5|.|TRBJ1-2
TGTGCCAGCAGTTACTCGAAAGGATCTAACTATGGCTACACCTTC
CASSYSKGSNYGYTF
>.|TRBV9|.|TRBJ1-1
TGTGCCAGCAGCGTCCTTCTGGGCTCTGAAGCTTTCTTT
CASSVLLGSEAFF
>TRBD1|TRBV7-8|.|TRBJ2-7
TGTGCCAGCAGCCCGGGCGGGACAGGGGCGAACGAGCAGTACTTC
CASSPGGTGANEQYF
>.|TRBV9|once|TRBJ2-6
TGTGCCAGCAGCGTCAGCTCTGGGGCCAACGTCCTGACTTTC
CASSVSSGANVLTF
>TRBD2|TRBV29-1|.|TRBJ2-5
TGCAGCGTTGAATTAGCGGGAGGGCCAGAGACCCAGTACTTC
CSVELAGGPETQYF
>.|TRBV18|.|TRBJ1-4
TGTGCCAGCTCACCCCAGATTAATGAAAAACTGTTTTTT
CASSPQINEKLFF
>TRBD2|TRBV28|.|TRBJ2-3
TGTGCCAGCAAAAACAGCGGGATCACAGATACGCAGTATTTT
CASKNSGITDTQYF
>.|TRBV4-1|.|TRBJ1-4
TGCGCCAGCAGCCCCCACGAGGTTTCAACTAATGAAAAACTGTTTTTT
CASSPHEVSTNEKLFF
>TRBD1|TRBV5-1|.|TRBJ2-2
TGCGCCAGCGGATTACAGGGGGACGGAAGCACCGGGGAGCTGTTTTTT
CASGLQGDGSTGELFF
>.|TRBV2|few|TRBJ1-2
TGTGCCAGTCGGACAAAGACAACATATGGCTACACCTTC
CASRTKTTYGYTF
>.|TRBV13|.|TRBJ2-3
TGTGCCAGCAGCTTGCGTGGTAGAGATACGCAGTATTTT
CASSLRGRDTQYF
>.|TRBV7-9|.|TRBJ1-5
TGTGCCAGCAGCCTACAGGGTCAGCCCCAGCATTTT
CASSLQGQPQHF
>TRBD2|TRBV19|.|TRBJ2-5
TGTGCCAGTAGTCCACGGACTAGCGGACAAGAGACCCAGTACTTC
CASSPRTSGQETQYF
>TRBD2|TRBV13|.|TRBJ2-1
TGTGCCAGCAGCTTTACTAGCGGGGGGTTTTATGAGCAGTTCTTC
CASSFTSGGFYEQFF
>.|TRBV7-9|once|TRBJ2-3
TGTGCCAGCACAAGCACAGATACGCAGTATTTT
CASTSTDTQYF
>.|TRBV9|.|TRBJ1-4
TGTGCCAGCAGCGTATCAGGGGCTTCTAATGAAAAACTGTTTTTT
CASSVSGASNEKLFF
>.|TRBV19|once|TRBJ2-7
TGTGCCAGTAGTATCACCACCCGGCCATCCTACGAGCAGTACTTC
CASSITTRPSYEQYF
>TRBD2|TRBV7-9|.|TRBJ2-1
TGTGCCAGCAGCTCGGGGACTAGCGGATACAATGAGCAGTTCTTC
CASSSGTSGYNEQFF
>TRBD2|TRBV3-1/TRBV3-2|.|TRBJ2-3
TGTGCCAGCAGCCGTGGGACTAGCGGGTACACAGATACGCAGTATTTT
CASSRGTSGYTDTQYF
>TRBD2|TRBV19|few|TRBJ2-7
TGTGCCAGTAGTATGACTAGCGGCCCCTACGAGCAGTACTTC
CASSMTSGPYEQYF
>TRBD1|TRBV5-1|.|TRBJ1-2
TGCGCCAGCAGCTTGGGAGGGGGCCTACAGAGGAGCTATGGCTACACCTTC
CASSLGGGLQRSYGYTF
>TRBD1|TRBV3-1/TRBV3-2|.|TRBJ2-7
TGTGCCAGCAGCCAGCCGGGACAGTCCTACGAGCAGTACTTC
CASSQPGQSYEQYF
>.|TRBV19|.|TRBJ2-3
TGTGCCAGTTCCCCCTCTCAGGGGCTAATCACAGATACGCAGTATTTT
CASSPSQGLITDTQYF
>.|TRBV10-3|.|TRBJ2-7
TGTGCCATCAGTGTAGCGAACGAGCAGTACTTC
CAISVANEQYF
>.|TRBV11-2|.|TRBJ1-1
TGTGCCAGCAGCCCCAGGCAAAACACTGAAGCTTTCTTT
CASSPRQNTEAFF
>TRBD2|TRBV9|.|TRBJ2-3
TGTGCCAGCAGCCCTTCCGGGACGGTGACTAGCGGGCGCAAAAATACGCAGTATTTT
CASSPSGTVTSGRKNTQYF
>TRBD1|TRBV2|.|TRBJ1-1
TGTGCCAGCAGGGGGGGGACAGGGGCTAAATCGAACACTGAAGCTTTCTTT
CASRGGTGAKSNTEAFF
>.|TRBV5-1|.|TRBJ1-1
TGCGCCAGCAGCCAGCTTTCCTTGAACACTGAAGCTTTCTTT
CASSQLSLNTEAFF
>TRBD2|TRBV7-2|.|TRBJ2-7
TGTGCCAGCAGCTTTCCAGGACTAGCGGGCGGGTACGAGCAGTACTTC
CASSFPGLAGGYEQYF
>TRBD2|TRBV27|.|TRBJ2-2
TGTGCCAGCAGTCTGATAGCGGGACTAACCGGGGAGCTGTTTTTT
CASSLIAGLTGELFF
>.|TRBV7-6|.|TRBJ2-7
TGTGCCAGCAGCACCGGGAACTCCTACGAGCAGTACTTC
CASSTGNSYEQYF
>TRBD1|TRBV28|.|TRBJ2-7
TGTGCCAGCAGTTTAGAATGGACAGGGGATAACGAGCAGTACTTC
CASSLEWTGDNEQYF
>.|TRBV5-4|.|TRBJ2-6
TGTGCCAGCAGCCCCCGTGGGGGCCCCTTCTCTGGGGCCAACGTCCTGACTTTC
CASSPRGGPFSGANVLTF
>.|TRBV27|once|TRBJ1-5
TGTGCCAGCAGTTTATCCCAGGGCCCTATCAATCAGCCCCAGCATTTT
CASSLSQGPINQPQHF
>.|TRBV12-3/TRBV12-4|.|TRBJ2-7
TGTGCCAGCAGGGGGGACGGAGCCTACGAGCAGTACTTC
CASRGDGAYEQYF
>TRBD1|TRBV6-5|.|TRBJ1-4
TGTGCCAGCAGTCCATTTGACAGGGTACGGGAAAAACTGTTTTTT
CASSPFDRVREKLFF